These 14 T cell receptor beta chains share one sample of origin, sequenced in a study of identical twins. TCRdb independently ran MiXCR on the 5' RACE reads; one entry per CDR3 protein. Of 650,000 to 800,000 distinct CDR3 sequences in the sample, over 8.5% were seen once. These same data were also listed under a study on yellow fever vaccine responses in identical twins.

The sample taken for sequencing was PBMCs. All receptors come from a woman between 18 and 30 years old in good health.

This clonotype has only a few counts. The V and J genes are TRBV12-3 or TRBV12-4 and TRBJ2-5, with D unclear. CDR3 length: 15 residues. Trimming took off 3 bases at V and 0 bases at J, with 11 bases between the two ends. The CDR3 DNA reads as TGTGCCAGCAGTTTGAAGGGATGGTACCAAGAGACCCAGTACTTC. Translating gives CASSLKGWYQETQYF.

This clonotype was observed a handful of times. The gene calls are TRBV28 and TRBJ2-5, with D possibly TRBD2 on 5 matching bases. This CDR3 is built from 16 residues. V gave up 5 bases and J gave up 4 bases, with 20 bases separating them. CDR1 and CDR2 (germline): MDHEN, SYDVKM. This CDR3 is CASSQRLGSRRETQYF. In DNA, the CDR3 is TGTGCCAGCAGTCAGCGCTTGGGGAGCAGGCGAGAGACCCAGTACTTC.

This clonotype was detected ten times or more. The chain uses TRBV29-1 and TRBJ2-2; maybe TRBD1 (5 bases). The CDR3 has 14 residues. Germline-derived CDR1 and CDR2 are SQVTM and ANQGSEA. V was shortened by 4 bases and J by 0 bases, with 9 bases between the two germline ends. This CDR3 reads CSVVGHSNTGELFF. CDR3 in DNA: TGCAGCGTTGTTGGACACTCGAACACCGGGGAGCTGTTTTTT.

This clonotype has just one count. CDR3 sequence (DNA): TGTGCCAGCAGTTACGAGGTTGGCTCTGAAGCTTTCTTT. Translation gives CASSYEVGSEAFF. V usage is TRBV6-2 or TRBV6-3 and J usage is TRBJ1-1; no clear D gene. V lost 2 bases and J 6 bases, leaving 10 bases between the germline ends. The germline V gene has CDR1 MNHEY and CDR2 SVGEGT. The CDR3 has 13 amino acids.

This clonotype was seen repeatedly, ten times or more. CDR3 in amino acids: CASSLGTSTPKYNEQFF. The CDR3 DNA sequence: TGCGCCAGCAGCTTGGGGACTAGCACCCCTAAGTACAATGAGCAGTTCTTC. V and J are TRBV5-1 and TRBJ2-1; 8 nucleotides align to TRBD2. Germline V lookup: CDR1 SGHRS, CDR2 YFSETQ. The CDR3 runs to 17 residues. J was trimmed by 4 bases and V by 0 bases; bases with no gene match: 9. Combining the CDR3 with reference TRBV5-1 and TRBJ2-1 gives the whole variable domain KAGVTQTPRYLIKTRGQQVTLSCSPISGHRSVSWYQQTPGQGLQFLFEYFSETQRNKGNFPGRFSGRQFSNSRSEMNVSTLELGDSALYLCASSLGTSTPKYNEQFFGPGTRLTVL.

This clonotype was seen repeatedly, ten times or more. V and J are TRBV6-5 and TRBJ1-2; TRBD1 matches 7 bases. CDR1 and CDR2 (germline): MNHEY, SVGAGI. V lost 4 bases to trimming and J lost 8 bases; unmatched junction nucleotides: 7. The CDR3 sequence is 13 residues long. The CDR3 DNA follows: TGTGCCAGCAGTTTCCGACAGGGTGAGGGCTACACCTTC. This codes for CASSFRQGEGYTF.

A note on this clonotype: This may arise from a read error, as a much more abundant clone is one base away. The V gene is TRBV20-1, the J gene TRBJ2-2; D is possibly TRBD1 (6 bases). Germline CDR1 and CDR2: DFQATT and SNEGSKA (reference sequence). The CDR3 has 17 amino acids. The CDR3 sequence is CCARDAQNRVNTGELFF. DNA of the CDR3: TGCTGTGCTAGAGATGCGCAGAACAGGGTTAACACCGGGGAGCTGTTTTTT.

The rearrangement links TRBV5-1 to TRBJ2-7; the match to TRBD1 covers 11 bases. This CDR3 spans 13 amino acids. Losses at the gene ends were 3 bases for V and 7 bases for J; bases not matched to a gene: 3. Per germline, CDR1 SGHRS and CDR2 YFSETQ. CDR3 nucleotides: TGCGCCAGCAGCTACGGACAGGGGGCAGAGCAGTACTTC. Translating it yields CASSYGQGAEQYF.

The table lists this clonotype with many counts. The chain links TRBV6-1 to TRBJ2-7; D might be TRBD1 (6 bases). The CDR3 covers 14 residues. The V end lost 7 bases, the J end lost 1 base, and 14 bases lay between the germline ends. The germline V gene has CDR1 MNHNS and CDR2 SASEGT. The CDR3, as DNA: TGTGCCAGCATGTCAGGGGCGAAATCCTACGAGCAGTACTTC. Translating it yields CASMSGAKSYEQYF.

The chain employs TRBV28 and TRBJ2-5, with 8 bases lining up with TRBD1. Trimming removed 6 bases from V and 7 bases from J; junction bases left unmatched: 16. The CDR3 runs 16 residues. CDR1 and CDR2 (germline): MDHEN, SYDVKM. The DNA of the CDR3 is TGTGCCAGCAGACACCGGACAGGGTTGAGTCCGTGGACCCAGTACTTC. Protein product: CASRHRTGLSPWTQYF.

The V call is TRBV20-1, the J call TRBJ1-5; possibly TRBD1 for D (5 bases). Deletions cut 8 bases from V and 4 bases from J, with 18 bases between. There are 14 residues in the CDR3. Germline CDR1 reads DFQATT; CDR2 reads SNEGSKA (reference sequence). The CDR3 nucleotides are TGCAGTATACAAGGTCTCAGGGAAAATCAGCCCCAGCATTTT. Its translation: CSIQGLRENQPQHF.

This clonotype was counted ten times or more. This chain links TRBV2 with TRBJ2-2; D is undetermined. The CDR3 loop spans 15 amino acids. Germline CDR1 reads SNHLY; CDR2 reads FYNNEI. V lost 0 bases to trimming and J lost 8 bases, with 13 bases between them. CDR3 in amino acids: CASSEAPPSRGELFF. CDR3 coding DNA: TGTGCCAGCAGTGAAGCCCCACCATCCCGGGGGGAGCTGTTTTTT.

This chain uses TRBV5-6 with TRBJ2-1, with TRBD2 matching over 13 bases. Germline CDR1 SGHDT, CDR2 YYEEEE. The junction had 11 bases not matched to a gene; V was cut back by 0 bases and J by 8 bases. The CDR3 runs 18 residues. For the CDR3, the DNA is TGTGCCAGCAGCTTGGTAGTACTAGCGGGAGGGCCTCGGGATGAGCAGTTCTTC. This codes for CASSLVVLAGGPRDEQFF.

This clonotype was counted at least ten times. The chain couples TRBV10-3 to TRBJ2-1; 14 nucleotides match TRBD2. The ends lost 7 bases at V and 1 base at J; junction bases unmatched: 21. CDR1 is ENHRY and CDR2 is SYGVKD in the germline V gene. CDR3 size: 22 residues. CDR3 nucleotides: TGTGCCATCATAAACCGAACACTTCTCGGGACTAGCGGGAGTGAGTCCTACAATGAGCAGTTCTTC. It is translated as CAIINRTLLGTSGSESYNEQFF.